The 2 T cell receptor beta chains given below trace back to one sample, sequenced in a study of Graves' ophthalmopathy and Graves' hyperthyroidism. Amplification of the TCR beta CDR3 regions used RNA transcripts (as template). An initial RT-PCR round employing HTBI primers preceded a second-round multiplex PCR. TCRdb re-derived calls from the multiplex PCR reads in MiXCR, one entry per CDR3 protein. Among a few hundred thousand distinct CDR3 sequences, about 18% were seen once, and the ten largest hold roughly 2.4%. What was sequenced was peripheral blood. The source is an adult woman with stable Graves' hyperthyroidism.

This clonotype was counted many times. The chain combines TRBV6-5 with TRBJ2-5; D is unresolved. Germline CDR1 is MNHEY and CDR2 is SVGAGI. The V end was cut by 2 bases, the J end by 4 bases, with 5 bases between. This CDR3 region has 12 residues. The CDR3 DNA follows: TGTGCCAGCAGTTACGACGGAGAGACCCAGTACTTC. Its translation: CASSYDGETQYF.

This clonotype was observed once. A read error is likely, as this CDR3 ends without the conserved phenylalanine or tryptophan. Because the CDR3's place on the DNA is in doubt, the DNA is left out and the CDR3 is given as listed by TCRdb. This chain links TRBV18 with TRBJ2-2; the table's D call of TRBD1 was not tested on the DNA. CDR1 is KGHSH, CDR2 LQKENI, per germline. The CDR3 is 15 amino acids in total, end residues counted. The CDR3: CASSTVPPNTGELCL.